These T cell receptor beta chains were read from a single sample in a study of patients and donors after allogeneic stem cell transplantation. In TCRdb, the RT-PCR reads were re-called with MiXCR into one record per CDR3 protein. The table shows 410,000 or so distinct CDR3 sequences, with 16% occurring only once. Sequences were obtained from blood, either unsorted or a sorted T cell fraction (not recorded which). These receptors all stem from a human donor who was either an allogeneic HSCT recipient or a stem cell or donor lymphocyte infusion donor (not recorded which). It is not recorded whose cells these are; they may come from a transplant donor. Both conserved end residues are part of each CDR3. A D gene is named only where the DNA matches it firmly. The size entry is marked missing in some rows and otherwise reads once, few, many or a size class.

V,J,size,D,DNA,CDR3
TRBV9,TRBJ2-1,few,NA,TGTGCCAGCAGCGCCGCCTCTCCTAATGAGCAGTTCTTC,CASSAASPNEQFF
TRBV12-3/TRBV12-4,TRBJ1-2,few,NA,TGTGCCAGCAGTTATGGGGCCTATGGCTACACCTTC,CASSYGAYGYTF
TRBV5-1,TRBJ1-4,NA,NA,TGCGCCAGCAGGTCGGGACTGTCCCTTGAAAAACTGTTTTTT,CASRSGLSLEKLFF
TRBV10-3,TRBJ2-1,few,TRBD2,TGTGCCATCAGTGACCGACTAGCGGTCACCTACAATGAGCAGTTCTTC,CAISDRLAVTYNEQFF
TRBV2,TRBJ1-1,once,TRBD1,TGTGCCAGCAGTGTGACAAGGACAGGGGGCACTGAAGCTTTCTTT,CASSVTRTGGTEAFF
TRBV9,TRBJ1-2,few,NA,TGTGCCAGCAGCGTAGAATCGACAGCCCACTATGGCTACACCTTC,CASSVESTAHYGYTF
TRBV19,TRBJ1-5,NA,NA,TGTGCCAGTAGTCTAGGACAGTCCAATCAGCCCCAGCATTTT,CASSLGQSNQPQHF
TRBV25-1,TRBJ2-1,few,TRBD2,TGTGCCAGCAGTGAACCCGGCGGGAGGGCCTACAATGAGCAGTTCTTC,CASSEPGGRAYNEQFF
TRBV12-3/TRBV12-4,TRBJ1-2,few,NA,TGTGCCAGCAGTTTAAACCCCGCAGGGCACCCTTATGGCTACACCTTC,CASSLNPAGHPYGYTF
TRBV3-1,TRBJ2-7,many,NA,TGTGCCAGCAGCCAAGTCTGGCGGAATGGTCACGAGCAGTACTTC,CASSQVWRNGHEQYF
TRBV12-3/TRBV12-4,TRBJ1-2,NA,NA,TGTGCCAGCAGTTTAGCCAGTAACTATGGCTACACCTTC,CASSLASNYGYTF
TRBV3-1,TRBJ2-7,NA,NA,TGTGCCAGCAGCCAAGTTGGTGGGGGTCGGTACTTC,CASSQVGGGRYF
TRBV24-1,TRBJ1-2,few,NA,TGTGCCACCAGGTCCCCCGGAGGGGCAGGGGCTGGTGGCTACACCTTC,CATRSPGGAGAGGYTF
TRBV6-1,TRBJ1-1,NA,NA,TGTGCCAGCAGTCAAATCGACATCAAAACTGAAGCTTTCTTT,CASSQIDIKTEAFF
TRBV29-1,TRBJ1-2,NA,NA,TGCAGCGTTAGACCCCGGGGTGAGCGTGGCTACACCTTC,CSVRPRGERGYTF
TRBV20-1,TRBJ1-2,NA,TRBD1,TGCAGTGCTAGAAGACAGGGGGTGTTCTATGGCTACACCTTC,CSARRQGVFYGYTF
TRBV4-1,TRBJ2-2,few,NA,TGCGCCAGCAGCCAACCTACGAACACCGGGGAGCTGTTTTTT,CASSQPTNTGELFF
TRBV4-3,TRBJ1-1,NA,NA,TGCGCCAGCAGCCCCAGACTTAACAGGGACACTGAAGCTTTCTTT,CASSPRLNRDTEAFF
TRBV29-1,TRBJ2-2,NA,TRBD1,TGCAGCGTTGAAGATCTATCCAGGGGGCGGAGAACCGGGGAGCTGTTTTTT,CSVEDLSRGRRTGELFF
TRBV7-3,TRBJ2-3,few,NA,TGTGCCAGCAGCTTAAACATATTCACAGATACGCAGTATTTT,CASSLNIFTDTQYF
TRBV4-1,TRBJ1-1,NA,NA,TGCGCCAGCAGCCAAGGAGGAGGGGGTAATGAAGCTTTCTTT,CASSQGGGGNEAFF
TRBV20-1,TRBJ1-5,NA,NA,TGCAGTGCTAGATATGCAGGGAGTAGCAATCAGCCCCAGCATTTT,CSARYAGSSNQPQHF
TRBV7-2,TRBJ1-4,few,NA,TGTGCTTGGAGAGGGCTCGGAGGCGAAAAACTGTTTTTT,CAWRGLGGEKLFF
TRBV11-2,TRBJ1-1,NA,TRBD1,TGTGCCAGCAGCCGGACAGGGTTTGAAGCTTTCTTT,CASSRTGFEAFF
TRBV12-3/TRBV12-4,TRBJ2-1,NA,NA,TGTGCCAGCACCCAGACCTACAATGAGCAGTTCTTC,CASTQTYNEQFF
TRBV19,TRBJ2-7,few,TRBD2,TGTGCCAGTAGTATGCGGGGGACCAGCTCCTACGAGCAGTACTTC,CASSMRGTSSYEQYF
TRBV6-1,TRBJ1-1,NA,NA,TGTGCCAGCAGTCACGCAGGCCAGGAAGAAGCTTTCTTT,CASSHAGQEEAFF
TRBV12-3/TRBV12-4,TRBJ1-5,many,NA,TGTGCCAGCAAAAGGCATGATAGCAATCAGCCCCAGCATTTT,CASKRHDSNQPQHF
TRBV20-1,TRBJ2-5,NA,TRBD2,TGCAGTGCTAGAGATTGGGCGGGAGGGCGCGAGACCCAGTACTTC,CSARDWAGGRETQYF
TRBV7-9,TRBJ2-1,few,NA,TGTGCCAGCAGCTTCTATGATTACAATGAGCAGTTCTTC,CASSFYDYNEQFF
TRBV20-1,TRBJ1-1,NA,TRBD1,TGCAGTGCCCCGGACAGGGGGATCGTGTGGACTGAAGCTTTCTTT,CSAPDRGIVWTEAFF
TRBV5-5,TRBJ1-5,few,NA,TGTGCCAGCAGCTTGGAACAGACTTATCAGCCCCAGCATTTT,CASSLEQTYQPQHF
TRBV7-9,TRBJ1-2,few,TRBD1,TGTGCCAGCAGCTTACAGGGTTCAGGGGGCATCTATGGCTACACCTTC,CASSLQGSGGIYGYTF
TRBV3-1,TRBJ2-1,few,TRBD2,TGTGCCAGCAGCCAAGATGGTACTAGCGGTGGGAATGAGCAGTTCTTC,CASSQDGTSGGNEQFF
TRBV30,TRBJ1-1,few,NA,TGTGCCTGGAGTCAAGGGGAGGTGCGGGTCAACACTGAAGCTTTCTTT,CAWSQGEVRVNTEAFF
TRBV11-3,TRBJ2-1,NA,TRBD1,TGTGCCAGCAGCCCCCGGGACAGACACAATGAGCAGTTCTTC,CASSPRDRHNEQFF
TRBV5-1,TRBJ2-1,NA,TRBD2,TGCGCCAGCAGTCAAACTAGCGGGGGGTCCTACAATGAGCAGTTCTTC,CASSQTSGGSYNEQFF
TRBV11-3,TRBJ2-3,NA,TRBD2,TGTGCCAGCAGCTCGGGACTAAAGGGGTCAGATACGCAGTATTTT,CASSSGLKGSDTQYF
TRBV4-1,TRBJ2-5,NA,TRBD1,TGCGCCAGCAGCCAAACAGGGACAGGGGTAGAGACCCAGTACTTC,CASSQTGTGVETQYF
TRBV19,TRBJ1-1,few,NA,TGTGCCAGTAGTATTGTGGCGATGAACACTGAAGCTTTCTTT,CASSIVAMNTEAFF
TRBV12-3/TRBV12-4,TRBJ1-2,few,TRBD1,TGTGCCAGCGGTCAGGGGGTAGGCTACACCTTC,CASGQGVGYTF
TRBV10-3,TRBJ1-2,many,TRBD1,TGTGCCGCTTCCCCACGGGACAGGGGGCACAACTATGGCTACACCTTC,CAASPRDRGHNYGYTF
TRBV4-2,TRBJ2-7,NA,NA,TGTGCCAGCAGCCAGTTTCCGGAAACCTACGAGCAGTACTTC,CASSQFPETYEQYF
TRBV27,TRBJ1-2,few,NA,TGTGCCAGCAGTTTAGGCCCAGGGCAGGAGGCTAACTATGGCTACACCTTC,CASSLGPGQEANYGYTF
TRBV6-1,TRBJ2-4,few,NA,TGTGCCAGCAGTGAAGCTGTGAAAGGTTCCAAAAACATTCAGTACTTC,CASSEAVKGSKNIQYF
TRBV4-3,TRBJ1-1,few,NA,TGCGCCAGCAGCCAAGGTCCAGGGGCTAACGCTGAAGCTTTCTTT,CASSQGPGANAEAFF
TRBV14,TRBJ2-7,NA,NA,TGTGCCAGCAGCCACTGGGAGCAGTACTTC,CASSHWEQYF
TRBV29-1,TRBJ1-1,NA,NA,TGCAGCTCCGTCCAGGGGTCGTCCATGAACACTGAAGCTTTCTTT,CSSVQGSSMNTEAFF
TRBV11-2,TRBJ2-5,few,TRBD2,TGTGCCAGCAGCTTCGGGACTAGCGGGAGACAAGAGACCCAGTACTTC,CASSFGTSGRQETQYF
TRBV5-1,TRBJ1-1,many,NA,TGCGCCAGCAGTGCGGACCCGAACACTGAAGCTTTCTTT,CASSADPNTEAFF
TRBV18,TRBJ2-5,few,NA,TGTGCCAGCTCACCGACACTGAAGCAAGAGACCCAGTACTTC,CASSPTLKQETQYF
TRBV7-8,TRBJ2-1,NA,NA,TGTGCCAGCAGCTTACGTTGGGATTACATAATCGGGCAGTTCTTC,CASSLRWDYIIGQFF
TRBV29-1,TRBJ1-1,few,NA,TGCAGCGTTCCCAATAACAGGAACACTGAAGCTTTCTTT,CSVPNNRNTEAFF
TRBV10-3,TRBJ2-4,few,NA,TGTGCCATCAGTGAGTCGGCAGGGAAGGGCATTCAGTACTTC,CAISESAGKGIQYF
TRBV27,TRBJ2-1,NA,TRBD2,TGTGCCAGCAAGACTAGCGGGGGGTTAAATGAGCAGTTCTTC,CASKTSGGLNEQFF
TRBV20-1,TRBJ1-2,NA,NA,TGCAGTGCTAGAGTAGGCTGGGGGGGGGATAACTATGGCTACACCTTC,CSARVGWGGDNYGYTF
TRBV9,TRBJ2-1,NA,NA,TGTGCCAGCAGCCCGGATCATAGCGAGCAGTTCTTC,CASSPDHSEQFF
TRBV7-8,TRBJ2-1,NA,NA,TGTGCCAGCAGCTTAATGAGCAGGGTCCCCTACAATGAGCAGTTCTTC,CASSLMSRVPYNEQFF
TRBV20-1,TRBJ2-3,few,TRBD2,TGCAGTGCTAGAGTGGTGACTAGCGTGGCAGATACGCAGTATTTT,CSARVVTSVADTQYF
TRBV5-5,TRBJ2-7,NA,NA,TGTGCCAGCAGCTTGGAGGGGCAGTACTTC,CASSLEGQYF